The present T cell receptor beta chain was sequenced within a study of control samples from healthy donors and cancer patients. The CDR3 has 16 amino acids. J lost 1 base, V lost 5 bases, and 5 bases had no gene match. Germline CDR1 SGHVS, CDR2 FQNEAQ. Sequenced by immunoSEQ multiplex PCR; TCRdb stores in-frame clones only, minus some. The table has 9,500 to 15,000 clones, roughly 88% seen once; the top ten hold less than 3.5%. The specimen sequenced was formalin-fixed, paraffin-embedded tissue. The sequence was collected from a male donor with melanoma. This chain links TRBV7-8 with TRBJ2-3; 11 bases line up with TRBD2. The CDR3 region is CASSPGLAGRTDTQYF. As DNA, the CDR3 is TGTGCCAGCAGCCCCGGACTAGCGGGTCGCACAGATACGCAGTATTTT.